The clone carrying this T cell receptor beta chain occurred a few times. Time point reported: sample taken at primary tumor resection. Donation came from 70 or so patients with untreated early-stage non-small cell lung cancer. The authors sequenced whole RNA from tumor, nontumor lung or frozen PBMC without sorting. The data were obtained in a study of spatial heterogeneity in lung cancer. Overall study context: Within raw reads, each unique TCR and UMI combination appeared on average more than ten times.

TCRdb fed the 5' RACE reads into MiXCR, producing one record per CDR3 protein. This table has about 2,000 distinct CDR3 sequences, 24% appearing once. This receptor was identified in a male donor with early-stage non-small cell lung cancer. The sequenced sample was normal lung tissue next to the tumor, obtained at surgery.

This CDR3 is CASSEQTGYNEKLFF. CDR3 nucleotides: TGTGCCAGCAGTGAACAGACAGGCTATAATGAAAAACTGTTTTTT. The chain links TRBV2 to TRBJ1-4; D perhaps matches TRBD1 (6 bases). CDR3 length equals 15 residues. V lost 2 bases and J 4 bases, leaving 11 bases between the germline ends. The V gene's germline CDR1 is SNHLY and CDR2 FYNNEI.